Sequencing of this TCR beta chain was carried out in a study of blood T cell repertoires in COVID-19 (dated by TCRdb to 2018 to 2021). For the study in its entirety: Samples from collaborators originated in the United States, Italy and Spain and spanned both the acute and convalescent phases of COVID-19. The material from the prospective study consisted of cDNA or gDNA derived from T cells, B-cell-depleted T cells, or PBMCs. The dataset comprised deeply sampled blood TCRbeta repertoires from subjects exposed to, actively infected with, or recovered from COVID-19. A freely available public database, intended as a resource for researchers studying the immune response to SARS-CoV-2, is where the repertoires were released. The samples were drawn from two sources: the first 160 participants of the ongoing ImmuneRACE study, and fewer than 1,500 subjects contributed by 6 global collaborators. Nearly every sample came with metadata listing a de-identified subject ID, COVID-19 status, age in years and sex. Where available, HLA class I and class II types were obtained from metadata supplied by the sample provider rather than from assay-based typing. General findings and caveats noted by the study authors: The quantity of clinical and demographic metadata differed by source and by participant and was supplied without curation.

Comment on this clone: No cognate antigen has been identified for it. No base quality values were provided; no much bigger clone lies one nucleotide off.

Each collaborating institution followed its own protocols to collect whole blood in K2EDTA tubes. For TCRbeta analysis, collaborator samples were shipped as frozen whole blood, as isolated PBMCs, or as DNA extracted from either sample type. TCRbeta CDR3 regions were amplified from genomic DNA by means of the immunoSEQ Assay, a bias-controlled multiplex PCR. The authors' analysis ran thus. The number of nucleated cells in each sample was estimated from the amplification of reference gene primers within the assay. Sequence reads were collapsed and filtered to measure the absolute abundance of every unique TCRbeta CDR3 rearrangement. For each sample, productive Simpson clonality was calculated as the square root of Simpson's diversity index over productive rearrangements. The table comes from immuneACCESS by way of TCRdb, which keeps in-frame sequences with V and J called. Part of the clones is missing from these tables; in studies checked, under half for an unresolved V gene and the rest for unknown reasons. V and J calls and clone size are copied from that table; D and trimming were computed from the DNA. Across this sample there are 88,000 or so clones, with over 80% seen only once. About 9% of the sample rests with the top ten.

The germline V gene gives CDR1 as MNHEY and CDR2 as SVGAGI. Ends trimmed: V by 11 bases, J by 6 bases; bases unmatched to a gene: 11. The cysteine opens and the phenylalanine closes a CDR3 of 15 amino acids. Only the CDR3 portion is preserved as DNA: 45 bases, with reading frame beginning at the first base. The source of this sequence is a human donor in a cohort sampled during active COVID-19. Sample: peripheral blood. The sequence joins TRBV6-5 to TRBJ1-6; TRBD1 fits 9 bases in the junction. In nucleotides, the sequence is TGTGCCTCATTAAGGGGACAGGGTTTTAATTCACCCCTCCACTTT. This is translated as CASLRGQGFNSPLHF.